These 2 T cell receptor beta chains were all obtained from the same sample, sequenced in a study of cytomegalovirus exposure and HLA in healthy donors. Vbeta (60) and Jbeta (13) primers were used in the PCR. The repertoire was sequenced with immunoSEQ multiplex PCR; TCRdb's copy has only in-frame clones and lacks some. The sample records more than 80,000 clones, approximately 82% being singletons. The sample consisted of PBMCs. The receptors were gathered from a man aged 40-49 years in good health and CMV-seronegative.

Only one count was recorded for this clone. V is TRBV5-1 and J is TRBJ2-7; 7 positions match TRBD1. The V gene's germline CDR1 is SGHRS and CDR2 YFSETQ. CDR3 length: 14 residues. Losses at the gene ends were 2 bases for V and 2 bases for J; bases not matched to a gene: 4. The CDR3 DNA reads TGCGCCAGCAGCTTACAACAGGGGCCCTACGAGCAGTACTTC. Protein product: CASSLQQGPYEQYF.

The J gene is TRBJ1-4, the V gene TRBV6-6, with 7 positions matching TRBD1. Trimming cost V 2 bases and J 4 bases; bases outside gene matches: 4. CDR3 length: 15 amino acids. Per germline, CDR1 MNHNY and CDR2 SVGAGI (reference sequence). The CDR3 DNA sequence: TGTGCCAGCAGTTACGGCGGGACAGTTAATGAAAAACTGTTTTTT. It specifies CASSYGGTVNEKLFF.